A selection of T cell receptor beta chains follows, all from one sample in a study of identical twins. One entry per CDR3 protein results from TCRdb running MiXCR on the 5' RACE reads. The sample shows 470,000 or so distinct CDR3 sequences, 20% to 25% of them seen only once. The same data also contributed to another study, on T cells expressing NK-cell markers.

Sequencing was carried out using CD4+ T cells sorted from blood. Receptors were obtained from a woman in her late teens or twenties in good health. Each CDR3 is given with its conserved first and last residue. Fields, in order: D gene, CDR3 length, V gene, clone size, J gene, CDR3 DNA, CDR3 protein. D genes are given only for firm matches. Clone size is shown for a subset of rows, as once, few, many or a class of expanded clone.

.	15	TRBV13	.	TRBJ1-1	TGTGCCAGCGATAAAAAAAGGGTCGTGAACACTGAAGCTTTCTTT	CASDKKRVVNTEAFF
TRBD1	16	TRBV19	.	TRBJ2-2	TGTGCCAGTAGGGACAGGCGACGGCCCAACACCGGGGAGCTGTTTTTT	CASRDRRRPNTGELFF
TRBD1	15	TRBV6-5	.	TRBJ1-6	TGTGCCAGCACCTTACTCGGACAGGGGATTTCACCCCTCCACTTT	CASTLLGQGISPLHF
.	15	TRBV27	.	TRBJ1-1	TGTGCCAGCAGTCCCCGAAAATACGGGGACACTGAAGCTTTCTTT	CASSPRKYGDTEAFF
TRBD2	20	TRBV20-1	.	TRBJ2-1	TGCAGTGCTAGTCCCCTTGAAGATAGCGGGAGAACCCTCTCCTACAATGAGCAGTTCTTC	CSASPLEDSGRTLSYNEQFF
.	13	TRBV6-6	.	TRBJ1-3	TGTGCCAGCAAAGGCCCTGGTGGTGACACCATATATTTT	CASKGPGGDTIYF
TRBD2	16	TRBV6-2/TRBV6-3	.	TRBJ2-2	TGTGCCAGCAGTTTGTCCAGCGGGGCCTTCACCGGGGAGCTGTTTTTT	CASSLSSGAFTGELFF
.	15	TRBV6-2/TRBV6-3	.	TRBJ1-6	TGTGCCAGCACCCCCGAAGGGTTGGGGCCATCACCCCTCCACTTT	CASTPEGLGPSPLHF
.	18	TRBV20-1	few	TRBJ2-2	TGCAGTGCTAGAGATGCGTCTATGCAAGGGGCGAACACCGGGGAGCTGTTTTTT	CSARDASMQGANTGELFF
.	15	TRBV5-1	.	TRBJ2-7	TGCGCCAGCAGCTTGCCCAGCATGGATCCCTACGAGCAGTACTTC	CASSLPSMDPYEQYF
.	13	TRBV20-1	.	TRBJ1-4	TGCAGTGCTAGTCCGGAAACTAATGAAAAACTGTTTTTT	CSASPETNEKLFF
.	14	TRBV28	.	TRBJ2-7	TGTGCCAGCATTAAACAAGGGACCACCTACGAGCAGTACTTC	CASIKQGTTYEQYF
.	14	TRBV20-1	few	TRBJ1-2	TGCAGTGCTAGACCTTTTGACAGCAACTATGGCTACACCTTC	CSARPFDSNYGYTF
.	11	TRBV29-1	many	TRBJ2-1	TGCAGCGACTCCGTCGGCAATGAGCAGTTCTTC	CSDSVGNEQFF
.	15	TRBV12-3/TRBV12-4	few	TRBJ1-2	TGTGCCAGCAGTTTAGGTAGCGGAGCGCCCTATGGCTACACCTTC	CASSLGSGAPYGYTF
.	14	TRBV24-1	.	TRBJ2-3	TGTGCCACCAGTGATACGACAGGCACAGATACGCAGTATTTT	CATSDTTGTDTQYF
TRBD1	14	TRBV20-1	many	TRBJ2-5	TGCAGTGCTAGACCCCGGAACAGGGGTGAGACCCAGTACTTC	CSARPRNRGETQYF
.	16	TRBV11-2	few	TRBJ2-3	TGTGCCAGCAGCTTACGGATCGGCACAGACACAGATACGCAGTATTTT	CASSLRIGTDTDTQYF
.	13	TRBV11-2	few	TRBJ2-7	TGTGCCAGCAGCTTACAGATGGCCTACGAGCAGTACTTC	CASSLQMAYEQYF
.	15	TRBV12-3/TRBV12-4	few	TRBJ2-1	TGTGCCAGCAGTTTATCAGGGCCCACTAAAAATGAGCAGTTCTTC	CASSLSGPTKNEQFF
TRBD2	17	TRBV6-1	few	TRBJ2-1	TGTGCCAGCAAGAGGAGTAGCGGGGGAAGCTCCTACAATGAGCAGTTCTTC	CASKRSSGGSSYNEQFF
.	11	TRBV12-3/TRBV12-4	few	TRBJ1-1	TGTGCCAGCAGTTTTGGGCAGGTGGCTTTCTTT	CASSFGQVAFF
.	13	TRBV12-3/TRBV12-4	.	TRBJ2-1	TGTGCCAGCCTGACGCAACTTGGGAATGAGCAGTTCTTC	CASLTQLGNEQFF
TRBD1	14	TRBV12-3/TRBV12-4	.	TRBJ1-1	TGTGCCAGCAGCCCCGAGACAGGGTGGACTGAAGCTTTCTTT	CASSPETGWTEAFF
.	12	TRBV12-3/TRBV12-4	few	TRBJ2-1	TGTGCCAGCCGTCGGCTGCTGAATGAGCAGTTCTTC	CASRRLLNEQFF
.	14	TRBV20-1	.	TRBJ2-7	TGCAGTGCAACTGAACCAGGGGCTACCTACGAGCAGTACTTC	CSATEPGATYEQYF
.	14	TRBV12-3/TRBV12-4	few	TRBJ1-4	TGTGCCAGCAGTCTTACCGGTGGTACTGAAAAACTGTTTTTT	CASSLTGGTEKLFF
TRBD2	17	TRBV7-9	.	TRBJ2-7	TGTGCCAGCAGCTTAGCGGGACTAGCGGGAGAGTCCTACGAGCAGTACTTC	CASSLAGLAGESYEQYF
.	13	TRBV20-1	.	TRBJ2-2	TGCAGTGCTAGAGCCACAGCCACCGGGGAGCTGTTTTTT	CSARATATGELFF
.	15	TRBV5-5	few	TRBJ2-7	TGTGCCAGCAGCAAGGACCCCTCGCCCCACCTCGAGCAGTACTTC	CASSKDPSPHLEQYF
TRBD1	13	TRBV9	.	TRBJ1-2	TGTGCCAGCAGCGTAGCCGGGACAGCTGGCTACACCTTC	CASSVAGTAGYTF
.	12	TRBV20-1	.	TRBJ1-1	TGCAGTGCTAGGAGGATGAACACTGAAGCTTTCTTT	CSARRMNTEAFF
TRBD1	13	TRBV6-1	few	TRBJ1-2	TGTGCCAGCAGACGCGACAGGGCCGATGGCTACACCTTC	CASRRDRADGYTF
TRBD2	19	TRBV6-8	.	TRBJ2-1	TGTGCCAGCAGCGGGCCCGGTGGACTAGCGGGAGGGCCCAGGGGTGAGCAGTTCTTC	CASSGPGGLAGGPRGEQFF
TRBD1	17	TRBV10-3	few	TRBJ2-2	TGTGCCACACTAGACCGGGACAGGCGAGCGAACACCGGGGAGCTGTTTTTT	CATLDRDRRANTGELFF
TRBD2	21	TRBV20-1	.	TRBJ2-1	TGCAGTGCTAGAGGTATCCCCAGGCTAGCGGGGGGGCAAGGTGAAAAAAATGAGCAGTTCTTC	CSARGIPRLAGGQGEKNEQFF
.	14	TRBV20-1	few	TRBJ1-2	TGCAGTGCTAGGCGCTCCTCCGGGGACTATGGCTACACCTTC	CSARRSSGDYGYTF
.	13	TRBV10-3	many	TRBJ2-3	TGTGCCATCAGTGATAGGGTCACAGATACGCAGTATTTT	CAISDRVTDTQYF
TRBD1	13	TRBV18	.	TRBJ1-1	TGTGCCAGCTCACAAACAGGGGCAAGGGAAGCTTTCTTT	CASSQTGAREAFF
.	14	TRBV11-2	few	TRBJ2-2	TGTGCCAGCAGCACGGGGATTAACACCGGGGAGCTGTTTTTT	CASSTGINTGELFF
.	13	TRBV19	.	TRBJ2-7	TGTGCCAGTAGTCATACAGGCACCTACGAGCAGTACTTC	CASSHTGTYEQYF
.	16	TRBV7-2	few	TRBJ1-4	TGTGCCAGCAGCTTATCGGCGGCCGCAACTAATGAAAAACTGTTTTTT	CASSLSAAATNEKLFF
TRBD1	15	TRBV10-1	few	TRBJ2-1	TGCGCCAGCAGCCATCGACAGGGGGACTACAATGAGCAGTTCTTC	CASSHRQGDYNEQFF
TRBD1	15	TRBV24-1	many	TRBJ2-1	TGTGCCACCAGTGACCCCGGACAGGGAAGCAATGAGCAGTTCTTC	CATSDPGQGSNEQFF
TRBD2	16	TRBV2	.	TRBJ2-4	TGTGCCAGCAGTGGGGACCCCGGGGGGGCCAAAAACATTCAGTACTTC	CASSGDPGGAKNIQYF
.	14	TRBV24-1	many	TRBJ2-7	TGTGCCACCAGCCCCCGGGGGACACACTACGAGCAGTACTTC	CATSPRGTHYEQYF
.	16	TRBV20-1	.	TRBJ2-1	TGCAGTGCTAGAGATTCACGGACTACTCCGTACAATGAGCAGTTCTTC	CSARDSRTTPYNEQFF
.	13	TRBV20-1	.	TRBJ2-1	TGCAGTGCTAGTCGGGGGGCGGGCAATGAGCAGTTCTTC	CSASRGAGNEQFF
.	15	TRBV5-1	few	TRBJ1-1	TGCGCCAGCAGCTTGGGAGACAGGACGAGCACTGAAGCTTTCTTT	CASSLGDRTSTEAFF
.	14	TRBV11-2	.	TRBJ1-5	TGTGCCAGCAGCTCTTTGGGGAACAATCAGCCCCAGCATTTT	CASSSLGNNQPQHF
TRBD2	16	TRBV3-1	few	TRBJ2-3	TGTGCCAGCAGCCCGCGACTAGCGGGAGTAGGCGATACGCAGTATTTT	CASSPRLAGVGDTQYF
.	14	TRBV7-2	few	TRBJ1-1	TGTGCCAGCAGCGTGTCACGGGAGAACACTGAAGCTTTCTTT	CASSVSRENTEAFF
TRBD1	13	TRBV6-1	.	TRBJ1-1	TGTGCCAGCACCCGACAGGGCGTGACTGAAGCTTTCTTT	CASTRQGVTEAFF
.	11	TRBV29-1	.	TRBJ2-5	TGCAGCGGGAGGGGGCGAGAGACCCAGTACTTC	CSGRGRETQYF